These T cell receptor beta chains were read from a single sample in a study of T cells in Graves' hyperthyroidism and ophthalmopathy. MiXCR, applied by TCRdb to the multiplex PCR reads, yields one record per CDR3 protein. The profile shows around 450,000 distinct CDR3 sequences, roughly 13% of them singletons. The sequencing sample was made of blood. The receptors here all came from a woman younger than 30 with Graves' hyperthyroidism. Each CDR3 is given with its conserved first and last residue. D genes are given only for firm matches. Expanded clones get a size class; other rows say once, few or many, or leave the size out.

abundance	j_gene	v_gene	d_gene	CDR3nt	CDR3aa
few	TRBJ1-1	TRBV29-1	NA	TGCAGCGTACGGAACACTGAAGCTTTCTTT	CSVRNTEAFF
many	TRBJ2-5	TRBV20-1	TRBD1	TGCAGTGCTAGAGGATTTGCAGGGGGCCTGGGAGAGACCCAGTACTTC	CSARGFAGGLGETQYF
many	TRBJ1-6	TRBV11-3	NA	TGTGCCAGCAGCCTACGACGGGGATCACCCCTCCACTTT	CASSLRRGSPLHF
few	TRBJ1-4	TRBV18	NA	TGTGCCAGCTCACCAACTAGGGACGTACACGAAAAACTGTTTTTT	CASSPTRDVHEKLFF
few	TRBJ2-2	TRBV2	NA	TGTGCCAGCAGTGTTAGTGGCGGGCCGAACACCGGGGAGCTGTTTTTT	CASSVSGGPNTGELFF
many	TRBJ2-1	TRBV7-2	TRBD2	TGTGCCAGCAGCTTAGAACTAGCGGGAGGGAGGAATGAGCAGTTCTTC	CASSLELAGGRNEQFF
few	TRBJ1-2	TRBV7-9	NA	TGTGCCAGCAGTCATATAGGGGGGAGCAACTATGGCTACACCTTC	CASSHIGGSNYGYTF
few	TRBJ1-6	TRBV20-1	NA	TGCAGTGCTAGAGGGGTTCGGGGTAGCTCCTATAATTCACCCCTCCACTTT	CSARGVRGSSYNSPLHF
many	TRBJ2-5	TRBV3-1	TRBD2	TGTGCCAGCAGTCCTACTAGCGGGAGAGGCGAGACCCAGTACTTC	CASSPTSGRGETQYF
NA	TRBJ2-2	TRBV29-1	TRBD1	TGCAGCGTGTCCGGGACAGACTTTGACGGGGAAAACACCGGGGAGCTGTTTTTT	CSVSGTDFDGENTGELFF
many	TRBJ2-1	TRBV3-1	TRBD1	TGTGCCAGCAGCCGAAGACAGGGGGCTTACAATGAGCAGTTCTTC	CASSRRQGAYNEQFF
many	TRBJ2-5	TRBV10-3	NA	TGTGCCATCAGTGAGGACCCTACCGCAGGGACCCAGTACTTC	CAISEDPTAGTQYF
NA	TRBJ2-1	TRBV6-2/TRBV6-3	NA	TGTGCCAGCGTTGGGGTAGCGGCAGGCTCCTATAATGAGCAGTTCTTC	CASVGVAAGSYNEQFF
NA	TRBJ2-7	TRBV20-1	TRBD2	TGCAGTGCACCTAGAGCGGGACTAGCGGGAGGAACCACCTACGAGCAGTACTTC	CSAPRAGLAGGTTYEQYF
few	TRBJ2-1	TRBV9	TRBD2	TGTGCCAGCAGCCATGGGACTAGCGGGGGTTCCTACAATGAGCAGTTCTTC	CASSHGTSGGSYNEQFF
many	TRBJ2-1	TRBV2	TRBD2	TGTGCCAGCATCCTGGCTAGCGGGATCCACAATGAGCAGTTCTTC	CASILASGIHNEQFF
many	TRBJ2-7	TRBV3-2	NA	TGTGCCAGCAGCCAAGATAACGGGACTAGCGGGATGTACGAGCAGTACTTC	CASSQDNGTSGMYEQYF
many	TRBJ1-1	TRBV3-1	TRBD1	TGTGCCAGCAGCCAGATACAGGGGAGCACTGAAGCTTTCTTT	CASSQIQGSTEAFF
many	TRBJ2-3	TRBV20-1	TRBD2	TGCAGTGCCACAAAATTAGCGGGACACACAGATACGCAGTATTTT	CSATKLAGHTDTQYF
NA	TRBJ2-1	TRBV20-1	TRBD2	TGCAGTGCTAGATTAACTAGCGGGCTTGGGAATGAGCAGTTCTTC	CSARLTSGLGNEQFF
many	TRBJ1-4	TRBV27	NA	TGTGCCAGCAGTTTATCAGGGCTAACTAATGAAAAACTGTTTTTT	CASSLSGLTNEKLFF
many	TRBJ1-2	TRBV5-5	TRBD1	TGTGCCAGCAGCTCCTCCGGGACAGTGTATGGCTACACCTTC	CASSSSGTVYGYTF